The entry that follows covers one T cell receptor (beta chain) sequence. The sample is drawn from a study of blood T cell repertoires in COVID-19. This CDR3 contains 13 residues. With V trimmed by 5 bases and J by 8 bases, 5 bases remained unmatched. Germline V gene lookup returns CDR1 ENHRY and CDR2 SYGVKD. Original methodology: Researchers report that nucleated cell counts were estimated from reference gene primer amplification. TCRdb's table, derived via immunoSEQ multiplex PCR, lists solely in-frame clones and lacks some. From that table come the V and J calls and clone size; the DNA was used to work out D and trimming. The sample consists of fewer than 120,000 clones, 65% to 90% of them appearing once.

The clonotype comes from a woman in her sixties or seventies with acute or convalescent COVID-19. The chain recombines TRBV10-3 with TRBJ1-3, with 8 bases aligning to TRBD1. Input material: peripheral blood. In DNA form, the CDR3 reads TGTGCCATCAGTCCGGGACAGGTAGACACCATATATTTT. Protein product: CAISPGQVDTIYF.